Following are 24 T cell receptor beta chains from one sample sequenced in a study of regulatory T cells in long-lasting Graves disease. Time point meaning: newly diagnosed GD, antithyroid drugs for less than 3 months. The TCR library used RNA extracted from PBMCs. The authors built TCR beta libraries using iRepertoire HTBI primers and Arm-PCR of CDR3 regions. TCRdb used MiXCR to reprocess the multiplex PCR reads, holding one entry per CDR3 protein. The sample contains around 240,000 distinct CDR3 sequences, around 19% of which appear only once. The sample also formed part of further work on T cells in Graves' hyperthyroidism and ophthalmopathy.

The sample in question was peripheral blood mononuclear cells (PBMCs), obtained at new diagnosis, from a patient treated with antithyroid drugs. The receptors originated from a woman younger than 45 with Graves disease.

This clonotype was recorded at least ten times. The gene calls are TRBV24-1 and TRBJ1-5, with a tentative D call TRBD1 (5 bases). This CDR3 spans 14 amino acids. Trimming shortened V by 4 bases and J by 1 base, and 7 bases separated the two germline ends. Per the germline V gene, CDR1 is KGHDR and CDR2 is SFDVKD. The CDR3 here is CATSDRESNQPQHF. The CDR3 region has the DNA TGTGCCACCAGTGACAGGGAGAGCAATCAGCCCCAGCATTTT.

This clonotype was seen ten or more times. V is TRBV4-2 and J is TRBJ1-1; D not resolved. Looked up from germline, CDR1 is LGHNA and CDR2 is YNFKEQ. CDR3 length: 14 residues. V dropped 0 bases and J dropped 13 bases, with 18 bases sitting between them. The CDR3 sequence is CASSQDQWGEPVFF. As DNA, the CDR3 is TGTGCCAGCAGCCAAGATCAATGGGGAGAACCTGTTTTCTTT.

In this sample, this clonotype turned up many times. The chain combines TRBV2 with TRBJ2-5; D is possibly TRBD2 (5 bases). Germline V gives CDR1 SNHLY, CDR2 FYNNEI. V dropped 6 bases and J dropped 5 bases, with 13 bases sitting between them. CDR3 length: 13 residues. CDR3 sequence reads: CASRRDYGETQYF. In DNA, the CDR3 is TGTGCCAGCAGACGCGACTACGGGGAGACCCAGTACTTC.

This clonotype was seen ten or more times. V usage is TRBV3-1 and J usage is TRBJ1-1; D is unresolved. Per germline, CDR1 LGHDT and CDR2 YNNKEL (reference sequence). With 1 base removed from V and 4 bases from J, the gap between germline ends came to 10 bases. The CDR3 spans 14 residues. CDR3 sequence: CASSQVRGGTEAFF. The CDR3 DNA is TGTGCCAGCAGCCAAGTCCGGGGAGGCACTGAAGCTTTCTTT.

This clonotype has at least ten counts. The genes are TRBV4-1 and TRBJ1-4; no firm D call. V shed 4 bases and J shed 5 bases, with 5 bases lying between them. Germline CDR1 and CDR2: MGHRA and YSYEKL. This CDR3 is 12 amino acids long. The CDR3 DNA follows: TGCGCCAGCAGCCTTATCAATGAAAAACTGTTTTTT. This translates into CASSLINEKLFF.

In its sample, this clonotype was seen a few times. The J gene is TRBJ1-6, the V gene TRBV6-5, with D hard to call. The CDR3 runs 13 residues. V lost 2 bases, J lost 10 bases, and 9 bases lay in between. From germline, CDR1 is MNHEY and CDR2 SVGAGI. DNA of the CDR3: TGTGCCAGCAGTTACACCCCGGGCTCACCCCTCCACTTT. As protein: CASSYTPGSPLHF.

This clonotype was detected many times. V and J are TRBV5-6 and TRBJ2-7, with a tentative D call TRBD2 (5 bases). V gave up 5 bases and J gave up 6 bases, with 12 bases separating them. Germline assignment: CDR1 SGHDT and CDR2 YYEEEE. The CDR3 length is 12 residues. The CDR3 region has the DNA TGTGCCAGCAGTCCCTTTGGAGGCGAGCAGTACTTC. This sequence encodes CASSPFGGEQYF.

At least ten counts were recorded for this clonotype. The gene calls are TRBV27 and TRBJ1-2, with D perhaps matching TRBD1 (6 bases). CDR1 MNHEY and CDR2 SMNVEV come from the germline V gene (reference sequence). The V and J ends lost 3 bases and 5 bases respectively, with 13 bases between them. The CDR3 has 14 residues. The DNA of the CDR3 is TGTGCCAGCAGTTTTTCAGGGGCCCTATATGGCTACACCTTC. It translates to CASSFSGALYGYTF.

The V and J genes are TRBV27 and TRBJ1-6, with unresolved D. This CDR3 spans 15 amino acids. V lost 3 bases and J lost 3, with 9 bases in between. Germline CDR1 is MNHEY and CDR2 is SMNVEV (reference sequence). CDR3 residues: CASSFSPLYNSPLHF. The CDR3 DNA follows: TGTGCCAGCAGTTTCTCCCCTCTCTATAATTCACCCCTCCACTTT.

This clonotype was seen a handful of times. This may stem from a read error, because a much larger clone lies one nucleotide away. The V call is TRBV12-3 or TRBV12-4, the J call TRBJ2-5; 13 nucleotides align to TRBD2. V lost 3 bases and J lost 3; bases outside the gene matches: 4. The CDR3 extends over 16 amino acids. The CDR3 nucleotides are TGTGCCAGCAGTTTTGGGACTAGCGGGGCTAAAGAGACCCAGTACTTC. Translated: CASSFGTSGAKETQYF.

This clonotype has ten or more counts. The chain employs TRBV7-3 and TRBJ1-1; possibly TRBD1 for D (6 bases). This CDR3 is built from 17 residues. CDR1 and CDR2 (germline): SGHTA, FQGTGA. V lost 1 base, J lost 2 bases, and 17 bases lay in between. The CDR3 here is CASSLIGGRGLNTEAFF. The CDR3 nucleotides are TGTGCCAGCAGCTTAATAGGAGGACGGGGGCTCAACACTGAAGCTTTCTTT. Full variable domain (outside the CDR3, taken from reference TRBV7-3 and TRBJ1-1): GAGVSQTPSNKVTEKGKYVELRCDPISGHTALYWYRQSLGQGPEFLIYFQGTGAADDSGLPNDRFFAVRPEGSVSTLKIQRTERGDSAVYLCASSLIGGRGLNTEAFFGQGTRLTVV.

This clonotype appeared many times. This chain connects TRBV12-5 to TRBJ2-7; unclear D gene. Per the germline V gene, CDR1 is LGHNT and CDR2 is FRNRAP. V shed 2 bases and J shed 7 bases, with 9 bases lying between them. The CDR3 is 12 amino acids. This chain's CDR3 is CASGLFTTEQYF. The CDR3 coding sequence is TGTGCTAGTGGTTTGTTTACGACGGAGCAGTACTTC.

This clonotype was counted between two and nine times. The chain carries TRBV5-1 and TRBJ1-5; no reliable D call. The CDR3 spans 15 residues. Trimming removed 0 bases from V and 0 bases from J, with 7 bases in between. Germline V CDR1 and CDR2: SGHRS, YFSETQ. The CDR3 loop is CASSLVGGSNQPQHF. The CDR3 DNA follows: TGCGCCAGCAGCTTGGTAGGAGGTAGCAATCAGCCCCAGCATTTT.

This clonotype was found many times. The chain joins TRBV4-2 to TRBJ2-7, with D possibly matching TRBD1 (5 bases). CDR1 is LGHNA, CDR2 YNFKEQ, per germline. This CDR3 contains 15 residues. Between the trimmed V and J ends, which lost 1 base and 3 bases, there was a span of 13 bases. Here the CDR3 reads CASSQVSTEVYEQYF. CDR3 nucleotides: TGTGCCAGCAGCCAAGTCTCGACAGAGGTCTACGAGCAGTACTTC.

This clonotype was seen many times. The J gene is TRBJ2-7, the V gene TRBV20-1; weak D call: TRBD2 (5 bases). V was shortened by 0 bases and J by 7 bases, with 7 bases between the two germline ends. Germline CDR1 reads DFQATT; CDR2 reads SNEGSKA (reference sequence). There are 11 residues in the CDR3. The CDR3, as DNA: TGCAGTGCTAGAGAGGGCGGGGAGCAGTACTTC. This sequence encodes CSAREGGEQYF.

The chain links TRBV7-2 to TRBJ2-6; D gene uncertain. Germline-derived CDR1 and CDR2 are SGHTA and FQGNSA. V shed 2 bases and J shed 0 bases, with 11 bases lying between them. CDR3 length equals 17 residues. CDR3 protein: CASSLLGSGSGANVLTF. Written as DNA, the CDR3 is TGTGCCAGCAGCTTACTAGGATCTGGCTCTGGGGCCAACGTCCTGACTTTC. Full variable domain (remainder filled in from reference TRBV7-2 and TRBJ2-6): GAGVSQSPSNKVTEKGKDVELRCDPISGHTALYWYRQSLGQGLEFLIYFQGNSAPDKSGLPSDRFSAERTGGSVSTLTIQRTQQEDSAVYLCASSLLGSGSGANVLTFGAGSRLTVL.

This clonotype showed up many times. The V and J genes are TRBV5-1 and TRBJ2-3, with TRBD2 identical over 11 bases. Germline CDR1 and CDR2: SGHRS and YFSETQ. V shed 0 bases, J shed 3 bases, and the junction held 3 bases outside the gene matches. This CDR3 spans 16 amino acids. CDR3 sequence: CASSLGRLAGTDTQYF. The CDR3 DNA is TGCGCCAGCAGCTTGGGTCGACTAGCGGGGACAGATACGCAGTATTTT.

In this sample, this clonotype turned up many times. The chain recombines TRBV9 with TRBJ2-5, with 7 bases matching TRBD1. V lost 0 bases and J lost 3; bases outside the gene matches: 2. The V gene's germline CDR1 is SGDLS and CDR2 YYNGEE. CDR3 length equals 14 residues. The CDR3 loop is CASSVDRGKETQYF. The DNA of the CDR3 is TGTGCCAGCAGCGTAGACAGGGGAAAAGAGACCCAGTACTTC.

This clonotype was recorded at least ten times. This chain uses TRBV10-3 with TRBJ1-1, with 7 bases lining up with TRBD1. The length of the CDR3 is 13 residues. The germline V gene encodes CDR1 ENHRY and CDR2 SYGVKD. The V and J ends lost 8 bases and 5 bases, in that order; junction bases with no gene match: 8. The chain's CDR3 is CAILEGAGTEAFF. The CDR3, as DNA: TGTGCCATCCTTGAGGGGGCGGGGACTGAAGCTTTCTTT.

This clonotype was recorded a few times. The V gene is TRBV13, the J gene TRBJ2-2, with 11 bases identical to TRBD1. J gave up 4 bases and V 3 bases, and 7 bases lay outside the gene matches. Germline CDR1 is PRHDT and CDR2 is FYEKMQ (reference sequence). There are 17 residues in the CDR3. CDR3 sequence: CASSFSWTGGTTGELFF. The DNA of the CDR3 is TGTGCCAGCAGCTTTTCGTGGACAGGGGGCACCACCGGGGAGCTGTTTTTT.

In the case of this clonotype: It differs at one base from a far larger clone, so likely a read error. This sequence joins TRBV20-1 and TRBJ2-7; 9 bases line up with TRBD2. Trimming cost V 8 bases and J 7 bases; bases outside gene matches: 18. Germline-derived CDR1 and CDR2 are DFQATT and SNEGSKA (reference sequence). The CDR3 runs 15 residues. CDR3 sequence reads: CSLYSGGEGGNEQYF. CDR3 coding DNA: TGCAGTTTATATAGCGGGGGCGAGGGTGGCAATGAGCAGTACTTC.

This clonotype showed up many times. The CDR3 is CASSFQGTISNSPLHF. For the CDR3, the DNA is TGTGCCAGCAGTTTTCAGGGGACCATATCTAATTCACCCCTCCACTTT. The gene calls are TRBV6-9 and TRBJ1-6, with D maybe TRBD1 (6 bases). Between the trimmed V and J ends, which lost 4 bases and 6 bases, there was a span of 16 bases. The CDR3 has 16 residues. Per germline, CDR1 MNHGY and CDR2 SVAAGI.

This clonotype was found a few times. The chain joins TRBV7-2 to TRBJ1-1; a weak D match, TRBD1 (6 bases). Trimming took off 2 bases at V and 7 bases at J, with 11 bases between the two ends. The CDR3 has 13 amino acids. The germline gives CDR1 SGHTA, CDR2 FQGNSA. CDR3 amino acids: CASSLQGLYEAFF. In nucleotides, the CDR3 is TGTGCCAGCAGCTTACAGGGGCTTTATGAAGCTTTCTTT. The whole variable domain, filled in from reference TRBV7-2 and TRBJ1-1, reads GAGVSQSPSNKVTEKGKDVELRCDPISGHTALYWYRQSLGQGLEFLIYFQGNSAPDKSGLPSDRFSAERTGGSVSTLTIQRTQQEDSAVYLCASSLQGLYEAFFGQGTRLTVV.

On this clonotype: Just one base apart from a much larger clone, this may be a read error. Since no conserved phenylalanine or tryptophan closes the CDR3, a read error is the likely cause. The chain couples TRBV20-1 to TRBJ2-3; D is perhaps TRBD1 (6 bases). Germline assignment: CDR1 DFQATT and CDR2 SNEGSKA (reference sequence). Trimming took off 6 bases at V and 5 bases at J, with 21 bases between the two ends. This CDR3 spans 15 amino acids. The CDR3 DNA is TGCAGTGCCCGACTGGGACAAGATGGAGGAGATACGCAGTATCTT. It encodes CSARLGQDGGDTQYL.